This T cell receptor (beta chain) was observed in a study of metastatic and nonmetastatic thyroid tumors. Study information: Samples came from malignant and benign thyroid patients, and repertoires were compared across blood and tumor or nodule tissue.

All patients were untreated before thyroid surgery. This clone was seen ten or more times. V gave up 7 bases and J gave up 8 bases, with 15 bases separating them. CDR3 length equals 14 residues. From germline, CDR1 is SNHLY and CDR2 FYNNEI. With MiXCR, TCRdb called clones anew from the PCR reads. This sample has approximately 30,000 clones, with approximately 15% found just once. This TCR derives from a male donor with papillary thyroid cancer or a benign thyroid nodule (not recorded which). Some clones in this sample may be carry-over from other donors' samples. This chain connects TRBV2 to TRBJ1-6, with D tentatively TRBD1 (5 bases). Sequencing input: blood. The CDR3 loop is CASNRERGDSPLHF. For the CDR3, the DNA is TGTGCCAGCAATAGGGAAAGGGGAGATTCACCCCTCCACTTT.